The present T cell receptor beta chain was sequenced within a study of T-cell reconstitution after alpha-beta-depleted transplantation in children. The study's findings and limits: It was newly produced T cells that mostly accounted for T-cell counts and diversity one year after transplant. Surviving recipient cells, namely T cells and thymic progenitors, were the source of high day-60 TCRbeta diversity in some patients.

Concerning this clonotype itself: Its antigen is not known.

The CDR3 extends over 17 amino acids. The ends were cut back, 2 bases at V and 1 base at J, with 15 bases in the middle. Using unique molecular identifiers, the investigators prepared the TCRbeta library. Using its own MiXCR run on the PCR reads, TCRdb lists one record per CDR3 protein. This sample has roughly 120,000 distinct CDR3 sequences; about 21% occur once, and the top ten carry approximately 10%. The V and J genes are TRBV12-3 or TRBV12-4 and TRBJ2-1, with a possible D match to TRBD1 (6 bases). The specimen comprised PBMCs, mostly from graft donor cells, sampled 180 days after TCRalphabeta/CD19-depleted stem cell transplant. The receptor's source is a male patient between 2 and 15 years old who had a stem cell transplant for chronic granulomatous disease, so the T cells may come from the graft donor. CDR3 coding DNA: TGTGCCAGCAGTTTATGGTGGGGGCGGGCATCCTACAATGAGCAGTTCTTC. It is translated as CASSLWWGRASYNEQFF.